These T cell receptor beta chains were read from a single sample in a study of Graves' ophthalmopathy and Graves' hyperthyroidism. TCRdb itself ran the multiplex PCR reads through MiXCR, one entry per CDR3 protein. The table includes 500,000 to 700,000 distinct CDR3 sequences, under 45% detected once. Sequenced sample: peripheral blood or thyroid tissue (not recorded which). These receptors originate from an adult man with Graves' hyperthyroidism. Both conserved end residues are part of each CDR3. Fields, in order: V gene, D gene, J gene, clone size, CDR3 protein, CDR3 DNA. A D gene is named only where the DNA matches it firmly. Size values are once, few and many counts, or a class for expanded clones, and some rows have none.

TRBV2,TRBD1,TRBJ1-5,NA,CASRTGQGAVQPQHF,TGTGCCAGCAGAACTGGACAGGGGGCAGTTCAGCCCCAGCATTTT
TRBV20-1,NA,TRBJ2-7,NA,CSARTAMATYEQYF,TGCAGTGCTAGAACCGCCATGGCAACCTACGAGCAGTACTTC
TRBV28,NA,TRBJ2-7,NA,CASSPRTVYPYEQYF,TGTGCCAGCAGTCCTAGGACGGTTTACCCCTACGAGCAGTACTTC
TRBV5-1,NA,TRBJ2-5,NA,CASSSGPSAPGETQYF,TGCGCCAGCAGTTCCGGCCCCTCCGCCCCGGGGGAGACCCAGTACTTC
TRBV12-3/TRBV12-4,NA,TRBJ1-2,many,CASSPRRDTPGGYTF,TGTGCCAGCAGTCCACGCCGGGACACTCCGGGAGGCTACACCTTC
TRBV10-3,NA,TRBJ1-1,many,CAISESWLEGTEAFF,TGTGCCATCAGTGAGTCATGGTTGGAGGGCACTGAAGCTTTCTTT
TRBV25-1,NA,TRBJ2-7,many,CASSEYGPGSYEQYF,TGTGCCAGCAGTGAATATGGGCCAGGCTCCTACGAGCAGTACTTC
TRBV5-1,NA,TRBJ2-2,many,CASSFGGGANTGELFF,TGCGCCAGCAGCTTTGGCGGGGGCGCGAACACCGGGGAGCTGTTTTTT
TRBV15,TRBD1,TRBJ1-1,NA,CATSRSGTAEAFF,TGTGCCACCAGCAGATCCGGGACAGCTGAAGCTTTCTTT
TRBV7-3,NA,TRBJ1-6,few,CASSYTVGALDDNSPLHF,TGTGCCAGCAGTTACACCGTTGGGGCGCTCGACGATAATTCACCCCTCCACTTT
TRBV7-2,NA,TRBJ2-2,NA,CASSKTETGELFF,TGTGCCAGCAGCAAGACCGAGACCGGGGAGCTGTTTTTT
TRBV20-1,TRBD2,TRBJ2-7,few,CSARDRPSGTGEQYF,TGCAGTGCTAGAGATCGGCCTAGCGGGACGGGCGAGCAGTACTTC
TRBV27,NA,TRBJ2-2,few,CASSWGSAGELFF,TGTGCCAGCAGTTGGGGGTCGGCCGGGGAGCTGTTTTTT
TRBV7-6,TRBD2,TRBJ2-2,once,CASNTPKRDGELFF,TGTGCCAGCAACACCCCCAAGCGGGACGGGGAGCTGTTTTTT
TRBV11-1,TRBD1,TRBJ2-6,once,CASSTTGLSGANVLTF,TGTGCCAGCAGCACGACAGGGCTCTCTGGGGCCAACGTCCTGACTTTC
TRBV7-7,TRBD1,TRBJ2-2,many,CASSTRTGGTGELFF,TGTGCTAGCAGCACCCGGACAGGGGGGACCGGGGAGCTGTTTTTT
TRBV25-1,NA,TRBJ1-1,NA,CASVEPGLSPETEAFF,TGTGCCAGCGTTGAACCGGGACTGTCGCCCGAGACTGAAGCTTTCTTT
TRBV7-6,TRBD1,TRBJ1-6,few,CASSFSSGTGGSGSPLHF,TGTGCCAGCAGCTTTTCTTCCGGGACAGGGGGTTCTGGATCACCCCTCCACTTT
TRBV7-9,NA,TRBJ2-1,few,CASSPAAGYNEQFF,TGTGCCAGCAGCCCAGCCGCGGGGTACAATGAGCAGTTCTTC
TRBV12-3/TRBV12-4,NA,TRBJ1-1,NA,CASTLTALNTEAFF,TGTGCCAGCACCCTGACAGCTCTCAACACTGAAGCTTTCTTT
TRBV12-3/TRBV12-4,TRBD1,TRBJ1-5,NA,CASRVGQGSQPQHF,TGTGCCAGCAGAGTGGGACAGGGCAGTCAGCCCCAGCATTTT
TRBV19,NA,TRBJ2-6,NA,CASRRVRPLPGANVLTF,TGTGCCAGTAGGCGCGTAAGGCCCCTCCCTGGGGCCAACGTCCTGACTTTC
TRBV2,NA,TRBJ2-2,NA,CASPPGRYTGELFF,TGTGCCAGCCCCCCAGGGCGGTACACCGGGGAGCTGTTTTTT
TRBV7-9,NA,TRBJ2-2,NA,CASSLVNGGELFF,TGTGCCAGCAGCTTAGTTAACGGGGGGGAGCTGTTTTTT
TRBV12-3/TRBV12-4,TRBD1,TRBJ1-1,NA,CASSPGPGGPLNTEAFF,TGTGCCAGCAGTCCCGGGCCAGGGGGCCCGCTGAACACTGAAGCTTTCTTT
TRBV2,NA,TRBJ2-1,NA,CASRYSVNEQFF,TGTGCCAGCAGGTATAGCGTTAATGAGCAGTTCTTC
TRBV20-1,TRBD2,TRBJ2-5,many,CSATSGDQETQYF,TGCAGTGCTACTAGCGGGGACCAAGAGACCCAGTACTTC
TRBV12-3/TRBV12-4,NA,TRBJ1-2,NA,CASSLREGYTF,TGTGCCAGCAGTTTGAGGGAAGGCTACACCTTC
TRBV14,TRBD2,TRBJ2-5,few,CASSQEVLAGDQETQYF,TGTGCCAGCAGCCAAGAAGTTCTAGCGGGGGACCAAGAGACCCAGTACTTC
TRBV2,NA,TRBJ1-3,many,CASRETRSGNTIYF,TGTGCCAGCAGGGAAACGCGCTCTGGAAACACCATATATTTT
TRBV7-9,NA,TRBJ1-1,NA,CASSQPGTPGNTEAFF,TGTGCCAGCAGTCAACCCGGGACACCAGGAAACACTGAAGCTTTCTTT
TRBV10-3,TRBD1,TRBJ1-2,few,CASRVTGDNYGYTF,TGTGCCAGCAGAGTAACAGGGGACAACTATGGCTACACCTTC
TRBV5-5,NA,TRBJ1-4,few,CASSMDRLNEKLFF,TGTGCCAGCAGCATGGACAGACTGAATGAAAAACTGTTTTTT
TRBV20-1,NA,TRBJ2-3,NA,CSAIPGLGPADTQYF,TGCAGTGCTATCCCTGGGTTGGGCCCGGCAGATACGCAGTATTTT
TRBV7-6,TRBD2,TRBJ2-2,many,CASSRDLAGVTGELFF,TGTGCCAGCAGCCGGGACCTAGCGGGAGTAACCGGGGAGCTGTTTTTT
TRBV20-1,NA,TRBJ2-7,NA,CSARRRDGYEQYF,TGCAGTGCTAGACGCCGGGACGGTTACGAGCAGTACTTC
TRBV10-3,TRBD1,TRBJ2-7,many,CAISEPQTGGSEQYF,TGTGCCATCAGTGAGCCGCAGACAGGGGGCAGCGAGCAGTACTTC